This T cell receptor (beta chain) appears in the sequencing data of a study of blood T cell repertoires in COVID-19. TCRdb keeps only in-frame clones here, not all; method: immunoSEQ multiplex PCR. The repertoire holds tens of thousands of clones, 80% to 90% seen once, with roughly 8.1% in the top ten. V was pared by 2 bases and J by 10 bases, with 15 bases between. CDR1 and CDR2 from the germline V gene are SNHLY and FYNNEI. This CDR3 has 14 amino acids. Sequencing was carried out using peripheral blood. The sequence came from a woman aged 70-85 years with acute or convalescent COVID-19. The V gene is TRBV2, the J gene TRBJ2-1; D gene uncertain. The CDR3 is CASSEPPPPREQFF. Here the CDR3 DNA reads TGTGCCAGCAGTGAACCTCCCCCCCCCAGGGAGCAGTTCTTC.